Shown below are 22 T cell receptor beta chains from a single sample sequenced in a study of T cell repertoires in cytomegalovirus infection. TCRdb passed the reads through MiXCR, listing each CDR3 protein once. Of about 490,000 distinct CDR3 sequences listed, more than 20% were seen once; the top ten hold roughly 13%. The sequenced material came from PBMCs. The source is a human donor in good health (CMV status not recorded). Some clones in this sample may be carry-over from other donors' samples.

The sample holds many counts of this clonotype. The chain employs TRBV7-9 and TRBJ2-7, with a possible D match to TRBD1 (5 bases). Trimming removed 2 bases from V and 3 bases from J, with 17 bases in between. This CDR3 is 16 amino acids long. Germline V lookup: CDR1 SEHNR, CDR2 FQNEAQ (reference sequence). The CDR3 loop reads CASSLRVAGQLYEQYF. CDR3 nucleotide sequence: TGTGCCAGCAGCTTAAGGGTTGCTGGACAACTCTACGAGCAGTACTTC.

At least ten counts were recorded for this clonotype. This rearrangement joins TRBV7-2 to TRBJ1-2; D is unclear. Germline CDR1 SGHTA, CDR2 FQGNSA. The length of the CDR3 is 16 residues. The V and J ends lost 5 bases and 2 bases respectively, with 18 bases between them. DNA for the CDR3: TGTGCCAGCAGCCTTGCAGGAGCGACTACAAACTATGGCTACACCTTC. Protein sequence: CASSLAGATTNYGYTF.

This clonotype was seen at least ten times. CDR3 sequence reads: CASSTGGTDTQYF. In DNA, the CDR3 is TGTGCCAGCAGTACCGGAGGCACAGATACGCAGTATTTT. The gene calls are TRBV7-7 and TRBJ2-3; D is undetermined. This CDR3 contains 13 residues. The germline gives CDR1 SSHAT, CDR2 FNYEAQ (reference sequence). V lost 6 bases to trimming and J lost 1 base, with 8 bases between them.

This clonotype was observed a handful of times. In DNA form, the CDR3 reads TGCGCCAGCAGCCAAGGCGGCGGGTTGTCCTACAATGAGCAGTTCTTC. Amino acid sequence: CASSQGGGLSYNEQFF. V usage is TRBV4-1 and J usage is TRBJ2-1; possible D gene TRBD2, 5 bases. V shed 1 base and J shed 1 base, with 11 bases lying between them. This CDR3 has 16 amino acids. Germline CDR1 MGHRA, CDR2 YSYEKL.

This clonotype turned up a few times. The chain uses TRBV27 and TRBJ2-2; 8 positions agree with TRBD1. CDR3 length: 17 residues. Germline V gene data show CDR1 as MNHEY and CDR2 as SMNVEV (reference sequence). V was clipped by 5 bases and J by 6 bases; unmatched bases: 14. The CDR3 sequence: CASSPHWTGQGSGELFF. The CDR3 region has the DNA TGTGCCAGCAGTCCGCACTGGACAGGGCAGGGTTCCGGGGAGCTGTTTTTT.

This clonotype turned up a few times. This chain uses TRBV24-1 with TRBJ2-7; D uncertain. Germline assignment: CDR1 KGHDR and CDR2 SFDVKD. The V end lost 4 bases, the J end lost 0 bases, and 9 bases lay between the germline ends. The CDR3 sequence is 14 residues long. The CDR3 sequence is CATSDQESSYEQYV. In DNA, the CDR3 is TGTGCCACCAGTGACCAGGAGAGCTCCTACGAGCAGTACGTC.

This clonotype appeared a few times. The chain carries TRBV10-3 and TRBJ2-2; a weak D match, TRBD1 (6 bases). The CDR3 consists of 16 residues. CDR1 and CDR2 from the germline V gene are ENHRY and SYGVKD. The V gene lost 7 bases and the J gene lost 0 bases, with 15 bases spanning the gap. In nucleotides, the CDR3 is TGTGCCATCAATAAACCCGGGACAACGAACACCGGGGAGCTGTTTTTT. Its protein product is CAINKPGTTNTGELFF.

The chain couples TRBV12-3 or TRBV12-4 to TRBJ2-7, with a weak D call TRBD1 (6 bases). The ends were cut back, 5 bases at V and 3 bases at J, with 14 bases in the middle. This CDR3 is built from 14 residues. CDR3 residues: CASSPRQENYEQYF. The CDR3 nucleotides are TGTGCCAGCAGTCCCCGACAGGAGAACTACGAGCAGTACTTC.

The chain joins TRBV29-1 to TRBJ2-1, with TRBD2 matching 8 bases. CDR3 length equals 11 residues. The V and J ends lost 6 bases and 9 bases, in that order; junction bases with no gene match: 4. CDR1 is SQVTM and CDR2 is ANQGSEA in the germline V gene. The CDR3 DNA is TGCAGCGTGGGGACTAGTCGTGAGCAGTTCTTC. It encodes CSVGTSREQFF.

This clonotype has ten or more counts. V gene TRBV7-2 combines with J gene TRBJ2-1; perhaps TRBD2 as D (5 bases). The CDR3 is 14 amino acids. CDR1 and CDR2 (germline): SGHTA, FQGNSA. With 7 bases removed from V and 0 bases from J, the gap between germline ends came to 10 bases. CDR3 residues: CASTQEGSYNEQFF. DNA of the CDR3: TGTGCCAGCACCCAAGAGGGCTCCTACAATGAGCAGTTCTTC.

This rearrangement joins TRBV19 to TRBJ1-1; unclear D gene. V was trimmed by 5 bases and J by 1 base, leaving 11 bases between them. This CDR3 is built from 14 residues. The germline gives CDR1 LNHDA, CDR2 SQIVND (reference sequence). CDR3 nucleotides: TGTGCCAGTAGTTTGGGCGAACCGAACACTGAAGCTTTCTTT. It is translated as CASSLGEPNTEAFF.

This clonotype was seen many times. This chain links TRBV7-7 with TRBJ2-1; D remains unclear. CDR1 and CDR2 from the germline V gene are SSHAT and FNYEAQ (reference sequence). V lost 0 bases and J 10 bases, leaving 13 bases between the germline ends. This CDR3 contains 14 residues. CDR3: CASSLAGFPKEQFF. As DNA, the CDR3 is TGTGCCAGCAGCTTAGCGGGCTTCCCAAAGGAGCAGTTCTTC.

This clonotype was counted ten times or more. This chain links TRBV7-2 with TRBJ2-1, with 14 bases fitting TRBD2. Germline loops: CDR1 SGHTA, CDR2 FQGNSA. After removal of 5 bases from V and 9 bases from J, the junction contained 9 bases not matched to a gene. This CDR3 has 16 residues. CDR3 residues: CASSPQGTSGSGEQFF. CDR3 coding DNA: TGTGCCAGCAGCCCCCAGGGGACTAGCGGGAGCGGTGAGCAGTTCTTC.

The genes are TRBV19 and TRBJ2-3, with D perhaps TRBD2 (6 bases). Deletions cut 5 bases from V and 2 bases from J, with 14 bases between. CDR1 is LNHDA, CDR2 SQIVND, per germline (reference sequence). The CDR3 sequence is 15 residues long. CDR3 coding DNA: TGTGCCAGTAGTGAAATAGCGGAACCCACAGATACGCAGTATTTT. This sequence encodes CASSEIAEPTDTQYF.

There are a few counts of this clonotype. The chain combines TRBV11-2 with TRBJ2-3; 7 bases fit TRBD2. The germline CDR1 and CDR2 sequences are SGHAT and FQNNGV. The CDR3 has 15 amino acids. V gave up 0 bases and J gave up 6 bases; unmatched junction bases: 6. CDR3 nucleotide sequence: TGTGCCAGCAGCTTAGAACGCGGGAGTTGGGATACGCAGTATTTT. Translating it yields CASSLERGSWDTQYF.

This clonotype appeared a few times. This chain links TRBV7-3 with TRBJ2-2; D unresolved. CDR3 length equals 12 residues. The germline V gene has CDR1 SGHTA and CDR2 FQGTGA. V was cut by 5 bases and J by 7 bases, with 8 bases left in between. CDR3 sequence reads: CASSLKLGELFF. Written as DNA, the CDR3 is TGTGCCAGCAGCCTCAAACTCGGGGAGCTGTTTTTT.

This clonotype came up a few times. CDR3 nucleotide sequence: TGTGCCAGCAGTTGGGGGACTAGCGGGAACCAAGAGACCCAGTACTTC. Translation: CASSWGTSGNQETQYF. The V and J genes are TRBV6-2 or TRBV6-3 and TRBJ2-5; 13 bases are shared with TRBD2. The length of the CDR3 is 16 residues. The trim removed 4 bases at V and 0 bases at J, leaving 2 bases unmatched. Germline assignment: CDR1 MNHEY and CDR2 SVGEGT.

Many counts were recorded for this clonotype. The chain combines TRBV7-2 with TRBJ1-5; no clear D. The CDR3 contains 14 residues. V was cut by 3 bases and J by 5 bases, with 11 bases left in between. Germline CDR1 SGHTA, CDR2 FQGNSA. The DNA for the CDR3 is TGTGCCAGCAGCTTCGGGGAGGTGCATCAGCCCCAGCATTTT. Translation: CASSFGEVHQPQHF.

The rearrangement links TRBV14 to TRBJ2-7; unclear D gene. CDR1 SGHDN and CDR2 FVKESK come from the germline V gene. Trimming took off 2 bases at V and 2 bases at J, with 10 bases between the two ends. The CDR3 has 14 amino acids. This CDR3 is CASSQYGKPYEQYV. The CDR3 nucleotides are TGTGCCAGCAGCCAATATGGTAAACCCTACGAGCAGTACGTC.

This clonotype was detected ten times or more. The chain carries TRBV12-3 or TRBV12-4 and TRBJ2-7, with TRBD2 matching 7 bases. The CDR3 runs to 13 residues. The V gene end was trimmed by 6 bases and the J gene end by 2 bases; junction bases not matched to a gene: 4. CDR3 bases: TGTGCCAGCAGGCGAGCGGGAACCTACGAGCAGTACTTC. Translating it yields CASRRAGTYEQYF.

A few counts support this clonotype. CDR3 sequence reads: CASSYLLAGMGGYNEQFF. The CDR3, as DNA: TGTGCCAGCAGTTACTTACTAGCGGGAATGGGGGGTTACAATGAGCAGTTCTTC. The J gene is TRBJ2-1, the V gene TRBV6-2 or TRBV6-3; 10 bases align to TRBD2. Per germline, CDR1 MNHEY and CDR2 SVGEGT. The CDR3 has 18 residues. After removal of 1 base from V and 4 bases from J, the junction contained 10 bases not matched to a gene.

This chain uses TRBV7-9 with TRBJ1-5; D call uncertain. The V end lost 5 bases, the J end lost 1 base, and 9 bases lay between the germline ends. Germline V lookup: CDR1 SEHNR, CDR2 FQNEAQ (reference sequence). The CDR3 is made up of 14 amino acids. In DNA form, the CDR3 reads TGTGCCAGCAGCCACTTCGACAGCAATCAGCCCCAGCATTTT. This codes for CASSHFDSNQPQHF.